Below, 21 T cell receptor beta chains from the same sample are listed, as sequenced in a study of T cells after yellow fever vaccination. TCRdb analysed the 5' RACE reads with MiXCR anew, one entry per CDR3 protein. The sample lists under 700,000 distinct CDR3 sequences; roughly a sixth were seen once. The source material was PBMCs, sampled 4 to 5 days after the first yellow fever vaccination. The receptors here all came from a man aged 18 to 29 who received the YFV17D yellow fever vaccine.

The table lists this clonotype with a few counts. DNA of the CDR3: TGTGCCAGCAGCTTAGGCGGGACCCTGCAGTATTTT. Protein product: CASSLGGTLQYF. The chain links TRBV7-2 to TRBJ2-3, with a tentative D call TRBD2 (6 bases). This CDR3 contains 12 residues. Trimming took off 1 base at V and 11 bases at J, with 10 bases between the two ends. From germline, CDR1 is SGHTA and CDR2 FQGNSA.

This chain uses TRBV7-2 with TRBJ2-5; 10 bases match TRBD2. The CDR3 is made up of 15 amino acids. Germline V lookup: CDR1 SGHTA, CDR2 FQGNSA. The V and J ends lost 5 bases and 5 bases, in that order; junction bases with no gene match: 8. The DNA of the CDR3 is TGTGCCAGCAGCCATAAGCGGGGGGGGGAGGAGACCCAGTACTTC. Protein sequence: CASSHKRGGEETQYF.

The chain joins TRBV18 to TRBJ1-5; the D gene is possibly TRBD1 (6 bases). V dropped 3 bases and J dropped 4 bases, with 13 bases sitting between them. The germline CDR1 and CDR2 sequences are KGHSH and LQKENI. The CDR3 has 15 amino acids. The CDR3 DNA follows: TGTGCCAGCTCACCTGGGGGGCTGCGGAATCAGCCCCAGCATTTT. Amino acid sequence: CASSPGGLRNQPQHF.

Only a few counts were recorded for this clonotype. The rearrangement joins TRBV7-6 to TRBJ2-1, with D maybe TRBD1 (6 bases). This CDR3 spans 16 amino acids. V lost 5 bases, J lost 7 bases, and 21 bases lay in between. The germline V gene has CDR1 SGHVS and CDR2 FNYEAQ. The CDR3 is CASSPGAGPLVNEQFF. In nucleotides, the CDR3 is TGTGCCAGCAGCCCAGGGGCAGGGCCCCTTGTGAATGAGCAGTTCTTC.

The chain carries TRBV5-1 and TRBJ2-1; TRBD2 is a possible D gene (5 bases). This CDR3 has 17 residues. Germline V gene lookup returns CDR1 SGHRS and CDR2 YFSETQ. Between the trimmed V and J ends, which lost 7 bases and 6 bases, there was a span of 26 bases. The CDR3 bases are TGCGCCAGCTCGGGCCATACCGCTAGCAAGTGGGGCAATGAGCAGTTCTTC. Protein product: CASSGHTASKWGNEQFF.

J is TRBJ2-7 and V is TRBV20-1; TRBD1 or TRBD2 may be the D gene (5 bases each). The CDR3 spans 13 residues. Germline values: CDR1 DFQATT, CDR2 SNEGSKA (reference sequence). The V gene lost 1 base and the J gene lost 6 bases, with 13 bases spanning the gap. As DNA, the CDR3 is TGCAGTGCTAGAGGTGATTGGGGGATCGAGCAGTACGTC. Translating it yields CSARGDWGIEQYV.

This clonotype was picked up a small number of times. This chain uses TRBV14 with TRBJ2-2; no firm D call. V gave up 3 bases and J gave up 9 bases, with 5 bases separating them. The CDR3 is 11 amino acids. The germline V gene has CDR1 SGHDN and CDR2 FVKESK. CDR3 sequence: CASSQFRELFF. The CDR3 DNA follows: TGTGCCAGCAGCCAGTTCAGGGAGCTGTTTTTT.

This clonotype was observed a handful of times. CDR3 in DNA: TGTGCCAGCAGTACCGGGACTAGCGGGGGGTATAATGAGCAGTTCTTC. It yields the protein CASSTGTSGGYNEQFF. The chain carries TRBV25-1 and TRBJ2-1; 15 bases map to TRBD2. The junction had 6 bases not matched to a gene; V was cut back by 5 bases and J by 7 bases. The germline gives CDR1 MGHDK, CDR2 SYGVNS. The length of the CDR3 is 16 residues.

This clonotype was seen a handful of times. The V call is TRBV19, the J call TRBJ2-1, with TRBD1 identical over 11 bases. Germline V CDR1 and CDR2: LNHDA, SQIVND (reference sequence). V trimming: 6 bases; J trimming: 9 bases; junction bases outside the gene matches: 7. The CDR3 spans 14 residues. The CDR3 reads CASSRDRGAGEQFF. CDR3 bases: TGTGCCAGTAGCCGGGACAGGGGGGCGGGTGAGCAGTTCTTC.

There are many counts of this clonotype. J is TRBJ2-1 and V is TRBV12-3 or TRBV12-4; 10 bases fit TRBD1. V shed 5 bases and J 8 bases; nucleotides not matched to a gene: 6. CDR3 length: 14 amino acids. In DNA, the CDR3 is TGTGCCAGCAGTCCGGGACAGGGGATCGATGAGCAGTTCTTC. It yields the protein CASSPGQGIDEQFF.

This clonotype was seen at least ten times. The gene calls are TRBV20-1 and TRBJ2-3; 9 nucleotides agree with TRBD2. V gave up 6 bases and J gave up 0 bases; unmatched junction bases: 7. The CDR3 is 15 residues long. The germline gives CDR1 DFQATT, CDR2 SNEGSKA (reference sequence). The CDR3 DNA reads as TGCAGTGCCCCGACTACTAGCGGGAGCACAGATACGCAGTATTTT. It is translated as CSAPTTSGSTDTQYF.

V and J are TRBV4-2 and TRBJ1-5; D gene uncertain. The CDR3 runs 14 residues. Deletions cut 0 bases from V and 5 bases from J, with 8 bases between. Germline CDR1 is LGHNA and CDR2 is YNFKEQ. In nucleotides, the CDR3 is TGTGCCAGCAGCCAAGACCTAGGAGATCAGCCCCAGCATTTT. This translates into CASSQDLGDQPQHF.

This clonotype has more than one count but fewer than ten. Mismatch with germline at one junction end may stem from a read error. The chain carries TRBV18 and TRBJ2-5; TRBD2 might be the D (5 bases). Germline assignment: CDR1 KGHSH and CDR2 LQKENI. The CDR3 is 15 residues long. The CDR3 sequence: CASAPGKGSPETQYF. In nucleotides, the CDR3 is TGTGCCAGCGCACCCGGGAAAGGGTCCCCCGAGACCCAGTACTTC.

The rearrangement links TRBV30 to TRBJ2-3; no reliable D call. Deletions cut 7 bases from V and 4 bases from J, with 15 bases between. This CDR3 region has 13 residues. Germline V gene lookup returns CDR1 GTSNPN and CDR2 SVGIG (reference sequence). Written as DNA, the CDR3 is TGTGCCTTTTTGGGGATAGAGTCAGATACGCAGTATTTT. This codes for CAFLGIESDTQYF.

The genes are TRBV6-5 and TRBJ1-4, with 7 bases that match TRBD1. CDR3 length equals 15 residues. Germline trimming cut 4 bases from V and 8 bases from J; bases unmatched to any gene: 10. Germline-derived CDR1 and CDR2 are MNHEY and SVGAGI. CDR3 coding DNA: TGTGCCAGCAGTTCCAGACAGGGTGGAAGAGAAAAACTGTTTTTT. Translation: CASSSRQGGREKLFF.

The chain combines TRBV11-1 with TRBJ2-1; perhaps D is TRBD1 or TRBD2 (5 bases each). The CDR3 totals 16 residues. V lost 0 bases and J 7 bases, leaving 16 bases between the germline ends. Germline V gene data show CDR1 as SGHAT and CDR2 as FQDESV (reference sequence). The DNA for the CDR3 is TGTGCCAGCAGCTTAGCCGGGGCTGTGGGCTTGAATGAGCAGTTCTTC. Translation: CASSLAGAVGLNEQFF.

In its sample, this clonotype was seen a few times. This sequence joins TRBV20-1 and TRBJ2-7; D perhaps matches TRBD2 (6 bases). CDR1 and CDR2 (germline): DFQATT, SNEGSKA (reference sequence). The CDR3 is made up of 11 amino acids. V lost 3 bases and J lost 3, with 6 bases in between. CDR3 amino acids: CSARGGYEQYF. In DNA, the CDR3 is TGCAGTGCTAGGGGGGGCTACGAGCAGTACTTC.

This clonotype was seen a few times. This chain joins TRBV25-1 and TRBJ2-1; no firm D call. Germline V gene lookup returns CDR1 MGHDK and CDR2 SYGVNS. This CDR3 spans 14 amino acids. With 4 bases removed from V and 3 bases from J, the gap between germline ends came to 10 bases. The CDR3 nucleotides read TGTGCCAGCAGTGTTGGCTTGCTCTACAATGAGCAGTTCTTC. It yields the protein CASSVGLLYNEQFF.

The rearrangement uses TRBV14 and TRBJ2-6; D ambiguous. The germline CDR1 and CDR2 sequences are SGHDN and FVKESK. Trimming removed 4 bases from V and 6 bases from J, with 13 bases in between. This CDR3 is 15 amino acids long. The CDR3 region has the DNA TGTGCCAGCAGCCCCGCCCCGGTTGCGGCCAACGTCCTGACTTTC. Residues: CASSPAPVAANVLTF.

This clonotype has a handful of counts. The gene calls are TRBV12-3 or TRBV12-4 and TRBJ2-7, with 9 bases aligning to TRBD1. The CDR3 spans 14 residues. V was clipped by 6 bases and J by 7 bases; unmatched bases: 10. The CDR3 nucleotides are TGTGCCAGCAGCCTCCGACAGGGGGTAGGTGAGCAGTACTTC. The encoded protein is CASSLRQGVGEQYF.

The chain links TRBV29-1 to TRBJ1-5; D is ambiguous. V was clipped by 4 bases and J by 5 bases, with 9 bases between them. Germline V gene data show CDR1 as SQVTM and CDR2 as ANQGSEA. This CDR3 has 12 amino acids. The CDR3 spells CSVGQRDQPQHF. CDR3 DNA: TGCAGCGTTGGTCAGAGAGATCAGCCCCAGCATTTT.